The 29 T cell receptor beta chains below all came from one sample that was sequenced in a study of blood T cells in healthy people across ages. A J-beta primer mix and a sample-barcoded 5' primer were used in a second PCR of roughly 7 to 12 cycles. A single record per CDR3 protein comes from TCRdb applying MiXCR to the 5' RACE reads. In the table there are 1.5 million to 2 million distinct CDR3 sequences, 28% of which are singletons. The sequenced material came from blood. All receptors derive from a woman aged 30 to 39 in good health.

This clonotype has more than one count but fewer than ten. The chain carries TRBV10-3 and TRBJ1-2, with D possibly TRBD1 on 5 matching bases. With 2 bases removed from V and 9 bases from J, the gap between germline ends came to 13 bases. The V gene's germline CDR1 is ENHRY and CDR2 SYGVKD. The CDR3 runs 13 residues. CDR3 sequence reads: CAISEEGMVSYTF. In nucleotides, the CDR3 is TGTGCCATCAGTGAGGAGGGGATGGTTAGCTACACCTTC.

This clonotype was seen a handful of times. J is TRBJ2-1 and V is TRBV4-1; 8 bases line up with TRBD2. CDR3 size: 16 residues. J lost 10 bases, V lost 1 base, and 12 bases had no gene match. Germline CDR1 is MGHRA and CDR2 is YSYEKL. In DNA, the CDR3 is TGCGCCAGCAGCCAAGCCCCGGGACTAGACTCGGGCGAGCAGTTCTTC. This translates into CASSQAPGLDSGEQFF.

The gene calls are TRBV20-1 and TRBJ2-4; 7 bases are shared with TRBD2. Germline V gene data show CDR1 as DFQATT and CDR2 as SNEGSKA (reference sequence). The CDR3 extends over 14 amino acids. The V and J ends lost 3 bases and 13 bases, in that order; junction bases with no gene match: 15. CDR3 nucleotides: TGCAGTGCTAGTTGGCGGGGGTCTAGTTATGAGCAGTACTTC. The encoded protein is CSASWRGSSYEQYF.

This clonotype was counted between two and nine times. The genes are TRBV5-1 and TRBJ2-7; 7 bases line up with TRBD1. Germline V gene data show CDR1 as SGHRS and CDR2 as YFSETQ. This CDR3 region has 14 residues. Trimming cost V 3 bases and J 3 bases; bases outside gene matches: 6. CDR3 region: CASSSRDSFYEQYF. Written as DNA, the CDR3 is TGCGCCAGCAGCTCTCGGGACAGCTTCTACGAGCAGTACTTC.

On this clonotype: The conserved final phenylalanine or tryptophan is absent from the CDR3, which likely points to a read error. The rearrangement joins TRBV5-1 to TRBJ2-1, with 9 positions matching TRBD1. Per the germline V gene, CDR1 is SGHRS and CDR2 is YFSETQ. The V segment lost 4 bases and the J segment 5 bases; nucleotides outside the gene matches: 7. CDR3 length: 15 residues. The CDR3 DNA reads TGCGCCAGCAGCCTCGGGACAGGGAGGGACAATGAGCAGTTCCTC. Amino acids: CASSLGTGRDNEQFL.

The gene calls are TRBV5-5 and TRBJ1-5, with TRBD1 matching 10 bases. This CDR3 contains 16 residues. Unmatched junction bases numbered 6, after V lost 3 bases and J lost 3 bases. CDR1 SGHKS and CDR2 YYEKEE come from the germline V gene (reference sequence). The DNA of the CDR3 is TGTGCCAGCAGCTCGGACAGGGGGTCGAACAATCAGCCCCAGCATTTT. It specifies CASSSDRGSNNQPQHF.

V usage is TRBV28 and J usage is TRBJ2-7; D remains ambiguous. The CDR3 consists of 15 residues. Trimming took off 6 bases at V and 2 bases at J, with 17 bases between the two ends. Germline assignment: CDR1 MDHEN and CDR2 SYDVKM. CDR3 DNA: TGTGCCAGCAGGCCCCCGGACGGGCCGGCCTACGAGCAGTACTTC. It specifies CASRPPDGPAYEQYF.

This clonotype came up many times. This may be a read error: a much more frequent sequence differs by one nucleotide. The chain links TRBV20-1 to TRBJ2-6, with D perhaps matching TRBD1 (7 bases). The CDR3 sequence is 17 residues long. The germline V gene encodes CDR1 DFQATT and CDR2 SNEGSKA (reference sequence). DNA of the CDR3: TGCAGTGCTAGAGGGAGGGGGCTCGCCTCTGGGGCCAACGTCCGGACTTTC. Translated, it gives CSARGRGLASGANVRTF.

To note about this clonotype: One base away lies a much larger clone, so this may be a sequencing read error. The CDR3 loop reads CASSRLGGKEIQYF. Written as DNA, the CDR3 is TGCGCCAGCAGCCGCCTCGGGGGGAAAGAGATCCAGTACTTC. The chain employs TRBV5-1 and TRBJ2-5; 7 bases fit TRBD2. The CDR3 runs 14 residues. Germline CDR1 and CDR2: SGHRS and YFSETQ.

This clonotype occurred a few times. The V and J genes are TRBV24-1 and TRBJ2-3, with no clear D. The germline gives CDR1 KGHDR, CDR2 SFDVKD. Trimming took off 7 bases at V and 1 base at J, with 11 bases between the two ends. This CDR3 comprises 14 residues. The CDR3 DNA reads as TGTGCCACCAGCAGAGCAAATCGCACAGATACGCAGTATTTT. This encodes CATSRANRTDTQYF.

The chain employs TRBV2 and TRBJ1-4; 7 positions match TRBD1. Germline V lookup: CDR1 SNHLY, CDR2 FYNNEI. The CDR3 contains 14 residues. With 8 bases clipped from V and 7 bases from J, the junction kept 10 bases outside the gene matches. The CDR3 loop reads CASAEGRDSEKLFF. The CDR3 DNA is TGTGCCAGCGCAGAGGGACGGGACAGTGAAAAACTGTTTTTT.

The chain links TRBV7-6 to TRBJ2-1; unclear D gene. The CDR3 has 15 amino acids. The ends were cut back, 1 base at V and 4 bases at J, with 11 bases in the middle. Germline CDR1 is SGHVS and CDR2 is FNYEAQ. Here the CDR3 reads CASSLGAPDYNEQFF. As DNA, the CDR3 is TGTGCCAGCAGCTTAGGCGCACCGGATTACAATGAGCAGTTCTTC. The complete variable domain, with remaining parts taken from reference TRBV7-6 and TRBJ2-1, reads GAGVSQSPRYKVTKRGQDVALRCDPISGHVSLYWYRQALGQGPEFLTYFNYEAQQDKSGLPNDRFSAERPEGSISTLTIQRTEQRDSAMYRCASSLGAPDYNEQFFGPGTRLTVL.

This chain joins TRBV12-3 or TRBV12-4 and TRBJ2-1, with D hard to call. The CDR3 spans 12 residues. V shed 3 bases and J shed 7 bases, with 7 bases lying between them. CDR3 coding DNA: TGTGCCAGCAGTTTCCATGAAAATGAGCAGTTCTTC. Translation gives CASSFHENEQFF.

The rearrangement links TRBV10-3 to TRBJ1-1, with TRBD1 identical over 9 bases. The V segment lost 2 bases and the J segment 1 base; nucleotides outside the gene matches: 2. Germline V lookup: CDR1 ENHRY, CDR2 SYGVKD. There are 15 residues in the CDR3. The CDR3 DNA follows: TGTGCCATCAGTGAGGGGACAGGGAGGAACACTGAAGCTTTCTTT. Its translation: CAISEGTGRNTEAFF.

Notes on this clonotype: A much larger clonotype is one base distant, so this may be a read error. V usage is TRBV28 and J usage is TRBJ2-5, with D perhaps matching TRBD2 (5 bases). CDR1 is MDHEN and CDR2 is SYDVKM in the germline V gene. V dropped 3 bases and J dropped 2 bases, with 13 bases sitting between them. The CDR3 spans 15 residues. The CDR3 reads CASSFQRAKQETQYF. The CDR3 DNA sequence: TGTGCCAGCAGTTTCCAGAGGGCTAAACAAGAGACCCAGTACTTC.

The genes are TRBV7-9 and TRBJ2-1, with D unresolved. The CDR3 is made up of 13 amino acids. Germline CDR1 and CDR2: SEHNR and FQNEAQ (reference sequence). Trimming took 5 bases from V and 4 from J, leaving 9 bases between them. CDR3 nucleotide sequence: TGTGCCAGCAGCGACATTTGGTACAATGAGCAGTTCTTC. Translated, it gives CASSDIWYNEQFF.

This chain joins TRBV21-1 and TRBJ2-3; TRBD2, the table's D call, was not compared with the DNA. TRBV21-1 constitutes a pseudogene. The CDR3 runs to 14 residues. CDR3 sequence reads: CASGGGRTTDTQYF. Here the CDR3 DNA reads TGTGCCAGCGGGGGAGGACGGACCACAGATACGCAGTATTTT.

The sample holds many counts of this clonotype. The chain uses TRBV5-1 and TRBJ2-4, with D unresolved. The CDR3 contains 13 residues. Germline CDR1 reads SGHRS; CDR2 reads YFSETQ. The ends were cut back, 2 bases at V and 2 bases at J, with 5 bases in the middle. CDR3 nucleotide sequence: TGCGCCAGCAGCTTCGAGCCCAAAAACATTCAGTACTTC. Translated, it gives CASSFEPKNIQYF.

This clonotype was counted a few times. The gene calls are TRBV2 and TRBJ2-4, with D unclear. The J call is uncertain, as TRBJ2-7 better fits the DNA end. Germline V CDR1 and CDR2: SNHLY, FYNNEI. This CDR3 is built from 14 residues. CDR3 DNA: TGTGCCAGCGGTAATGGCGAGGTGGACTACGAGCAGTACTTC. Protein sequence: CASGNGEVDYEQYF.

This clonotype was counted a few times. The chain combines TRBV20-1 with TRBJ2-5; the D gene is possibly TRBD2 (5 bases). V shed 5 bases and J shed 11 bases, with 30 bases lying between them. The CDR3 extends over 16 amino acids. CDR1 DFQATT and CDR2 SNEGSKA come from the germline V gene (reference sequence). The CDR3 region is CSADLSVRGGKGEQYF. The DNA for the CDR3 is TGCAGTGCTGACCTATCCGTTCGCGGCGGCAAGGGAGAGCAGTACTTC.

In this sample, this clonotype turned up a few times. CDR3 region: CASSGSWPYEQYF. In DNA form, the CDR3 reads TGTGCCAGCAGTGGGTCCTGGCCCTACGAGCAGTACTTC. The chain couples TRBV12-3 or TRBV12-4 to TRBJ2-7; no reliable D call. Deletions cut 5 bases from V and 2 bases from J, with 10 bases between. This CDR3 has 13 residues.

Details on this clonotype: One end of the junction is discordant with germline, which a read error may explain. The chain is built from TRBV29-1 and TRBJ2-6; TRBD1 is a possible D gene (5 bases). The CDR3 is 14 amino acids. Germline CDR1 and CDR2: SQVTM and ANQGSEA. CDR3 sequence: CSVEALAGANVPTF. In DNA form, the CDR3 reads TGCAGCGTTGAAGCCTTGGCTGGGGCCAACGTCCCGACTTTC.

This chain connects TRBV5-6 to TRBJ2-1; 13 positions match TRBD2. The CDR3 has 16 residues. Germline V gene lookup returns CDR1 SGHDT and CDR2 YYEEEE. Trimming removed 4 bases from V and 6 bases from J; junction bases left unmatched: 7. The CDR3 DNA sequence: TGTGCCAGCAGCAAAGGACTAGCGGGAGTTTCCAATGAGCAGTTCTTC. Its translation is CASSKGLAGVSNEQFF.

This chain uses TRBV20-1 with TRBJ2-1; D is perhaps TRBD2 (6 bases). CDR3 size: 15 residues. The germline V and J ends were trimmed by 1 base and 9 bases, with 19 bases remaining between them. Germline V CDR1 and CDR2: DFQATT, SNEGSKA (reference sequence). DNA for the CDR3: TGCAGTGCTAGAGTACCGGGACTCCTTTTGCGTGAGCAGTTCTTC. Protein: CSARVPGLLLREQFF.

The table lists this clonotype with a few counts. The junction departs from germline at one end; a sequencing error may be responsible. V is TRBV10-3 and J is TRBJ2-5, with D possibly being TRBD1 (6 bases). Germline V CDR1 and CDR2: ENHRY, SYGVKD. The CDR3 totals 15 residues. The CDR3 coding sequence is TGTGCCTTCAGTCTAAAAGGGGGAGAAGGAGAGACCCAGTACTTC. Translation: CAFSLKGGEGETQYF.

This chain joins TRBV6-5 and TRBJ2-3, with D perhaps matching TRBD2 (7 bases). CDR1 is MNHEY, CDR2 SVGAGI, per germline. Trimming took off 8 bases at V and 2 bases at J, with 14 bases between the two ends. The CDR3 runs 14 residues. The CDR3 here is CASGRGGVTDTQYF. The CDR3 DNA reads TGTGCCAGCGGGAGGGGGGGGGTCACAGATACGCAGTATTTT.

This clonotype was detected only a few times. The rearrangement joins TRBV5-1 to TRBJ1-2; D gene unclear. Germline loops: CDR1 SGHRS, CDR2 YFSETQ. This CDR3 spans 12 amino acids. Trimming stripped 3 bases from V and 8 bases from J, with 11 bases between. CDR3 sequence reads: CASSSGSEGYTF. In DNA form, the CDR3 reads TGCGCCAGCAGCTCAGGATCGGAGGGCTACACCTTC.

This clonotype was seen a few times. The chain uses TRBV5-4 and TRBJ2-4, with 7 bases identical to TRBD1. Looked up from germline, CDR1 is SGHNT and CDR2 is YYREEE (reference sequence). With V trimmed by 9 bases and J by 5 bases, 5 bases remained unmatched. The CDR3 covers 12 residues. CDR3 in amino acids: CATQGVENIQYF. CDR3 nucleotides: TGTGCCACCCAGGGGGTCGAAAACATTCAGTACTTC.

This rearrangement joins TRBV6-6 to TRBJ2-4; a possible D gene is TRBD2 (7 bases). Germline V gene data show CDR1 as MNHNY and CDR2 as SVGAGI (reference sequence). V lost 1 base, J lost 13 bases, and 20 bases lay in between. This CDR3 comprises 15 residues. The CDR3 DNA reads TGTGCCAGCAGTTACTTGGGGGGGCGCCGCTACGGGCAGTACTTC. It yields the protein CASSYLGGRRYGQYF.